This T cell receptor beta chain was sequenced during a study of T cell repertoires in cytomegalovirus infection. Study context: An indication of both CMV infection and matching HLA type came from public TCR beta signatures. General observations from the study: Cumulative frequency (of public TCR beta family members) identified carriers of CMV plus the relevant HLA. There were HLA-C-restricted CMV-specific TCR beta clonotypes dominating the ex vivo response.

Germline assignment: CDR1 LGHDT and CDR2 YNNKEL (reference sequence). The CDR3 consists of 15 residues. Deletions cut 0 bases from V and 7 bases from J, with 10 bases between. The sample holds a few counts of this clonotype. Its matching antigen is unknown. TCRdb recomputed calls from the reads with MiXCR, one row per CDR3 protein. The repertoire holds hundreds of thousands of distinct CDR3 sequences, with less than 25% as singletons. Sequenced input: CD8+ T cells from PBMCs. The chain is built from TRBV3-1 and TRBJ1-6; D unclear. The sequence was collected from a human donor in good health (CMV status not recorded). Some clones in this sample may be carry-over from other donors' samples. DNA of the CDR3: TGTGCCAGCAGCCAAGAAGAGCACTTGAATTCACCCCTCCACTTT. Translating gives CASSQEEHLNSPLHF. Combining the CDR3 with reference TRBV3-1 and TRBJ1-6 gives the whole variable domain DTAVSQTPKYLVTQMGNDKSIKCEQNLGHDTMYWYKQDSKKFLKIMFSYNNKELIINETVPNRFSPKSPDKAHLNLHINSLELGDSAVYFCASSQEEHLNSPLHFGNGTRLTVT.